This is a list of T cell receptor beta chains from one sample in a study of shared clonotypes between healthy human individuals. Only in-frame clones appear in the TCRdb table, and some are missing; sequencing was by immunoSEQ multiplex PCR. The repertoire includes hundreds of thousands of clones, 95% to 97% of them detected once, and approximately 0.12% sits in the top ten. Sequenced material: naive CD8+ T cells sorted from blood. The source of these receptors is a woman in her twenties or thirties in good health. The CDR3 runs from the conserved cysteine through the conserved F or W. A D gene is named only where the DNA matches it firmly. Some rows mark clone size as missing; the rest say once, few, many or name a class of expanded clone.

CDR3 protein: CASTDSGSLDEQFF; CDR3 DNA: TGTGCCAGCACCGACAGCGGCTCCTTGGATGAGCAGTTCTTC; V gene: TRBV27; clone size: NA; J gene: TRBJ2-1; D gene: NA
CDR3 protein: CASSAAGTSYEQYF; CDR3 DNA: TGTGCCAGCAGCGCCGCCGGGACTAGCTACGAGCAGTACTTC; V gene: TRBV5-4; clone size: NA; J gene: TRBJ2-7; D gene: TRBD2
CDR3 protein: CASTRWTGGGYTF; CDR3 DNA: TGTGCCAGCACCCGGTGGACAGGGGGTGGCTACACCTTC; V gene: TRBV21-1; clone size: NA; J gene: TRBJ1-2; D gene: NA
CDR3 protein: CASRNDGAVAEAFF; CDR3 DNA: TGTGCCAGCAGGAACGATGGGGCGGTCGCTGAAGCTTTCTTT; V gene: TRBV2; clone size: NA; J gene: TRBJ1-1; D gene: NA
CDR3 protein: CASSERQALNTEAFF; CDR3 DNA: TGTGCCAGCAGCGAGAGACAGGCGTTGAACACTGAAGCTTTCTTT; V gene: TRBV2; clone size: NA; J gene: TRBJ1-1; D gene: NA
CDR3 protein: CASRRTGANYGYTF; CDR3 DNA: TGTGCCAGCAGGCGGACAGGGGCTAACTATGGCTACACCTTC; V gene: TRBV5-4; clone size: NA; J gene: TRBJ1-2; D gene: TRBD1
CDR3 protein: CASSIGNSYEQYF; CDR3 DNA: TGTGCCAGCAGCATAGGGAACTCCTACGAGCAGTACTTC; V gene: TRBV7-8; clone size: NA; J gene: TRBJ2-7; D gene: NA
CDR3 protein: CASSDGPRYGYTF; CDR3 DNA: TGCGCCAGCAGTGACGGGCCTCGCTATGGCTACACCTTC; V gene: TRBV10-2; clone size: NA; J gene: TRBJ1-2; D gene: NA
CDR3 protein: CASTQTGMETQYF; CDR3 DNA: TGTGCCAGCACCCAGACAGGGATGGAGACCCAGTACTTC; V gene: TRBV27; clone size: NA; J gene: TRBJ2-5; D gene: TRBD1
CDR3 protein: CASSVGSSRESQYF; CDR3 DNA: TGTGCCAGCAGCGTAGGGTCTAGCCGAGAGTCCCAGTACTTC; V gene: TRBV9; clone size: NA; J gene: TRBJ2-5; D gene: NA
CDR3 protein: CASSSGTGDTGELFF; CDR3 DNA: TGTGCCAGCAGTTCCGGGACAGGGGACACCGGGGAGCTGTTTTTT; V gene: TRBV7-6; clone size: NA; J gene: TRBJ2-2; D gene: TRBD1
CDR3 protein: CASSPRTRNTEAFF; CDR3 DNA: TGTGCCAGCAGCCCTCGGACGAGGAACACTGAAGCTTTCTTT; V gene: TRBV11-2; clone size: NA; J gene: TRBJ1-1; D gene: NA
CDR3 protein: CASSLHSGQGVETQYF; CDR3 DNA: TGTGCCAGCAGTTTACACTCTGGACAGGGGGTCGAGACCCAGTACTTC; V gene: TRBV28; clone size: NA; J gene: TRBJ2-5; D gene: TRBD1
CDR3 protein: CASSTSGGNQPQHF; CDR3 DNA: TGTGCCAGCAGTACCTCTGGGGGCAATCAGCCCCAGCATTTT; V gene: TRBV27; clone size: few; J gene: TRBJ1-5; D gene: NA
CDR3 protein: CAWMFTATNTGELFF; CDR3 DNA: TGTGCCTGGATGTTCACGGCGACAAACACCGGGGAGCTGTTTTTT; V gene: TRBV30; clone size: NA; J gene: TRBJ2-2; D gene: NA
CDR3 protein: CASSERKGGDTQYF; CDR3 DNA: TGTGCCAGCAGCGAGCGAAAGGGAGGAGATACGCAGTATTTT; V gene: TRBV7-8; clone size: NA; J gene: TRBJ2-3; D gene: NA
CDR3 protein: CASSLSPGTGGWNEQFF; CDR3 DNA: TGTGCCAGCAGTTTGAGTCCCGGGACAGGGGGCTGGAATGAGCAGTTCTTC; V gene: TRBV28; clone size: NA; J gene: TRBJ2-1; D gene: TRBD1
CDR3 protein: CASSYVRAEAFF; CDR3 DNA: TGTGCCAGCAGCTATGTAAGGGCTGAAGCTTTCTTT; V gene: TRBV13; clone size: NA; J gene: TRBJ1-1; D gene: NA
CDR3 protein: CASSLLGEGMNTEAFF; CDR3 DNA: TGTGCCAGCAGTTTATTAGGGGAAGGTATGAACACTGAAGCTTTCTTT; V gene: TRBV28; clone size: once; J gene: TRBJ1-1; D gene: NA
CDR3 protein: CASSPRLWDRGVYEQYF; CDR3 DNA: TGTGCCAGCAGCCCCCGGTTATGGGACAGGGGGGTCTACGAGCAGTACTTC; V gene: TRBV28; clone size: NA; J gene: TRBJ2-7; D gene: TRBD1
CDR3 protein: CASSPIDSSTYEQYF; CDR3 DNA: TGCGCCAGCAGCCCTATTGATAGCTCCACCTACGAGCAGTACTTC; V gene: TRBV4-1; clone size: once; J gene: TRBJ2-7; D gene: NA
CDR3 protein: CASSLGRGVYSPLHF; CDR3 DNA: TGTGCCAGCAGCTTAGGACGCGGAGTCTATTCACCCCTCCACTTT; V gene: TRBV7-9; clone size: NA; J gene: TRBJ1-6; D gene: NA
CDR3 protein: CASSPLTGVNTEAFF; CDR3 DNA: TGTGCCAGCAGTCCATTGACAGGTGTAAACACTGAAGCTTTCTTT; V gene: TRBV27; clone size: NA; J gene: TRBJ1-1; D gene: NA
CDR3 protein: CAWDRTPYEQYF; CDR3 DNA: TGTGCCTGGGACAGGACGCCCTACGAGCAGTACTTC; V gene: TRBV30; clone size: NA; J gene: TRBJ2-7; D gene: NA
CDR3 protein: CASSQDGGAPAQETQYF; CDR3 DNA: TGCGCCAGCAGCCAAGACGGCGGAGCGCCGGCTCAAGAGACCCAGTACTTC; V gene: TRBV4-1; clone size: NA; J gene: TRBJ2-5; D gene: NA
CDR3 protein: CASSLAGGQSSYEQYF; CDR3 DNA: TGTGCCAGCAGCTTGGCCGGGGGCCAGAGCTCCTACGAGCAGTACTTC; V gene: TRBV5-6; clone size: NA; J gene: TRBJ2-7; D gene: NA
CDR3 protein: CASSGYRGPDNYGYTF; CDR3 DNA: TGTGCCAGCAGCGGATACAGGGGGCCGGATAACTATGGCTACACCTTC; V gene: TRBV9; clone size: NA; J gene: TRBJ1-2; D gene: TRBD1
CDR3 protein: CASSLDREDEQYF; CDR3 DNA: TGCGCCAGCAGCCTGGACAGGGAAGACGAGCAGTACTTC; V gene: TRBV4-1; clone size: NA; J gene: TRBJ2-7; D gene: TRBD1
CDR3 protein: CSVPINGSYNEQFF; CDR3 DNA: TGCAGCGTTCCCATCAACGGGAGCTACAATGAGCAGTTCTTC; V gene: TRBV29-1; clone size: NA; J gene: TRBJ2-1; D gene: NA
CDR3 protein: CASSLRASGIADTQYF; CDR3 DNA: TGTGCCAGCAGTTTAAGGGCTAGCGGGATTGCAGATACGCAGTATTTT; V gene: TRBV28; clone size: NA; J gene: TRBJ2-3; D gene: TRBD2
CDR3 protein: CASSSSAPDTQYF; CDR3 DNA: TGTGCCAGCAGCTCTAGCGCTCCGGATACGCAGTATTTT; V gene: TRBV13; clone size: NA; J gene: TRBJ2-3; D gene: NA
CDR3 protein: CASSHVPGIRGYEQYF; CDR3 DNA: TGTGCCAGCTCACACGTCCCAGGGATTAGGGGCTACGAGCAGTACTTC; V gene: TRBV18; clone size: once; J gene: TRBJ2-7; D gene: NA
CDR3 protein: CASSFRDLPYNEQFF; CDR3 DNA: TGTGCCAGCAGCTTCCGGGACTTGCCCTACAATGAGCAGTTCTTC; V gene: TRBV11-2; clone size: NA; J gene: TRBJ2-1; D gene: NA
CDR3 protein: CASSSGTSGYNEQFF; CDR3 DNA: TGTGCCAGCAGTTCCGGGACTAGCGGATACAATGAGCAGTTCTTC; V gene: TRBV5-6; clone size: NA; J gene: TRBJ2-1; D gene: TRBD2
CDR3 protein: CASSLGSGELFF; CDR3 DNA: TGTGCCAGCAGCTTAGGAAGCGGGGAGCTGTTTTTT; V gene: TRBV7-3; clone size: NA; J gene: TRBJ2-2; D gene: NA
CDR3 protein: CATWQGDSDQPQHF; CDR3 DNA: TGTGCCACCTGGCAGGGAGATTCGGATCAGCCCCAGCATTTT; V gene: TRBV15; clone size: NA; J gene: TRBJ1-5; D gene: NA
CDR3 protein: CASSMGLAYEQYF; CDR3 DNA: TGTGCCAGTAGTATGGGACTAGCATACGAGCAGTACTTC; V gene: TRBV19; clone size: NA; J gene: TRBJ2-7; D gene: TRBD2
CDR3 protein: CASSLGYLERENTDTQYF; CDR3 DNA: TGTGCCAGCAGCTTAGGTTACCTCGAGCGGGAAAACACAGATACGCAGTATTTT; V gene: TRBV7-9; clone size: NA; J gene: TRBJ2-3; D gene: TRBD2
CDR3 protein: CASSLGHQETQYF; CDR3 DNA: TGTGCCAGCAGCTTAGGCCATCAAGAGACCCAGTACTTC; V gene: TRBV7-9; clone size: NA; J gene: TRBJ2-5; D gene: NA
CDR3 protein: CASSGQGRADTQYF; CDR3 DNA: TGTGCCAGCAGTGGACAGGGAAGGGCAGATACGCAGTATTTT; V gene: TRBV2; clone size: NA; J gene: TRBJ2-3; D gene: TRBD1
CDR3 protein: CASSQGTSGSYEQFF; CDR3 DNA: TGCGCCAGCAGCCAAGGGACTAGCGGGAGCTATGAGCAGTTCTTC; V gene: TRBV4-1; clone size: NA; J gene: TRBJ2-1; D gene: TRBD2
CDR3 protein: CASSQEGWGGYEQYF; CDR3 DNA: TGTGCCAGCAGCCAAGAAGGATGGGGAGGCTACGAGCAGTACTTC; V gene: TRBV14; clone size: NA; J gene: TRBJ2-7; D gene: NA
CDR3 protein: CASSLLSLAGARYQETQYF; CDR3 DNA: TGCGCCAGCAGCTTGTTATCACTAGCGGGAGCCAGGTACCAAGAGACCCAGTACTTC; V gene: TRBV5-1; clone size: NA; J gene: TRBJ2-5; D gene: TRBD2
CDR3 protein: CASSETNRGHEQFF; CDR3 DNA: TGTGCCAGCAGCGAAACCAACAGGGGGCATGAGCAGTTCTTC; V gene: TRBV7-9; clone size: once; J gene: TRBJ2-1; D gene: TRBD1
CDR3 protein: CASVGVDTQYF; CDR3 DNA: TGTGCCAGCGTCGGTGTGGATACGCAGTATTTT; V gene: TRBV11-2; clone size: NA; J gene: TRBJ2-3; D gene: NA
CDR3 protein: CASSLGWRENAEQYF; CDR3 DNA: TGTGCCAGCAGCTTAGGCTGGCGGGAGAACGCCGAGCAGTACTTC; V gene: TRBV7-9; clone size: once; J gene: TRBJ2-7; D gene: TRBD2
CDR3 protein: CASSLTSAGVRTYEQYF; CDR3 DNA: TGTGCCAGCAGCTTAACCAGCGCAGGGGTTCGGACTTACGAGCAGTACTTC; V gene: TRBV11-2; clone size: once; J gene: TRBJ2-7; D gene: NA
CDR3 protein: CASSQEKGSLAGTPHNEQFF; CDR3 DNA: TGTGCCAGCAGCCAAGAAAAAGGCTCCCTAGCGGGGACCCCCCACAATGAGCAGTTCTTC; V gene: TRBV14; clone size: NA; J gene: TRBJ2-1; D gene: TRBD2
CDR3 protein: CASRPMGVRAGGLTYEQYF; CDR3 DNA: TGTGCCAGTAGACCCATGGGAGTTCGGGCAGGAGGTTTGACCTACGAGCAGTACTTC; V gene: TRBV19; clone size: NA; J gene: TRBJ2-7; D gene: NA
CDR3 protein: CATAIGGWTEAFF; CDR3 DNA: TGTGCCACCGCGATTGGTGGGTGGACTGAAGCTTTCTTT; V gene: TRBV27; clone size: NA; J gene: TRBJ1-1; D gene: NA
CDR3 protein: CASSFWASGVDEQFF; CDR3 DNA: TGTGCCAGCAGTTTCTGGGCAAGCGGGGTCGATGAGCAGTTCTTC; V gene: TRBV28; clone size: NA; J gene: TRBJ2-1; D gene: TRBD2
CDR3 protein: CASSRAGSLGEQYF; CDR3 DNA: TGTGCCAGCAGCCGGGCAGGGAGCTTGGGCGAGCAGTACTTC; V gene: TRBV28; clone size: NA; J gene: TRBJ2-7; D gene: NA
CDR3 protein: CASRHSGSGYEQYF; CDR3 DNA: TGTGCCAGCAGACACAGCGGGAGCGGTTACGAGCAGTACTTC; V gene: TRBV28; clone size: NA; J gene: TRBJ2-7; D gene: TRBD2
CDR3 protein: CASSFFLELNTEAFF; CDR3 DNA: TGTGCCAGCAGCTTCTTTCTAGAGTTGAACACTGAAGCTTTCTTT; V gene: TRBV28; clone size: NA; J gene: TRBJ1-1; D gene: NA
CDR3 protein: CASSPTLGQGANYGYTF; CDR3 DNA: TGTGCCAGCTCACCCACCCTCGGACAGGGCGCTAACTATGGCTACACCTTC; V gene: TRBV18; clone size: NA; J gene: TRBJ1-2; D gene: TRBD1